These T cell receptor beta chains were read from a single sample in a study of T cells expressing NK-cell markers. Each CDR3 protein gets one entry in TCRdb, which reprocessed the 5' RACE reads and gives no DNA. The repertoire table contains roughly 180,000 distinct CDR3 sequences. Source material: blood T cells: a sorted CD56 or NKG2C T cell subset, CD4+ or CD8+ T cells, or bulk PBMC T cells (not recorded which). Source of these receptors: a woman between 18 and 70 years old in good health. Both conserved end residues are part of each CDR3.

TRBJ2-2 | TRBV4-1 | CASSRTATSESGELFF
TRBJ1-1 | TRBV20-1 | CSASKGGNTEAFF
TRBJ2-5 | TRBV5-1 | CASSFQTSTYLQETQYF
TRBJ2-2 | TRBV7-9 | CASSTLAGATGELFF
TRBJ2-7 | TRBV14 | CASSQKRAATYEQYF
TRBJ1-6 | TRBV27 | CATPCLSPLHF
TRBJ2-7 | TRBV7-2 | CASSRWGGGLYEQYF
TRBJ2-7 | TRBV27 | CASSFRTGTHEQYF
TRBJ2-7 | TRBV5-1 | CASSPPGLGEQYF
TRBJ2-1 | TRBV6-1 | CASRQTTLRGGYNEQFF
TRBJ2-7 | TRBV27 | CASSLRGTAYEQYF
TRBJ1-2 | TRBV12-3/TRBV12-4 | CASSRTVYGYTF
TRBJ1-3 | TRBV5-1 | CASSLTDPSSGNTIYF
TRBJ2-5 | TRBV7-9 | CASSLSLVGSNKETQYF
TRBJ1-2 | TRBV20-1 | CSARPNEVYTF
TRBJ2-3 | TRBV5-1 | CASLAGRSTDTQYF
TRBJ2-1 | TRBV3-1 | CASSPSIGTGDEQFF
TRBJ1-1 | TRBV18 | CASSPGQGIHGTEAFF
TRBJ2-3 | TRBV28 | CASEGEGRADTQYF
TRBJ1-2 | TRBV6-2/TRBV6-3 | CASSQEGTPTGYTF
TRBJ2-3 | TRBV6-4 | CASSDGPRQYF
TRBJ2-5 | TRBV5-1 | CASRQTGRAEETQYF
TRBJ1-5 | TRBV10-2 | CASSLPGPQPQHF
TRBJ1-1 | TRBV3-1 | CASSHRRMRRDNTEAFF
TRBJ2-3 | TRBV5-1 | CASSPNTPDTQYF
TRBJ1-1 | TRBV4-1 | CASSQMTGGNTEAFF
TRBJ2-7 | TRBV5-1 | CASSLIPQAYEQYF